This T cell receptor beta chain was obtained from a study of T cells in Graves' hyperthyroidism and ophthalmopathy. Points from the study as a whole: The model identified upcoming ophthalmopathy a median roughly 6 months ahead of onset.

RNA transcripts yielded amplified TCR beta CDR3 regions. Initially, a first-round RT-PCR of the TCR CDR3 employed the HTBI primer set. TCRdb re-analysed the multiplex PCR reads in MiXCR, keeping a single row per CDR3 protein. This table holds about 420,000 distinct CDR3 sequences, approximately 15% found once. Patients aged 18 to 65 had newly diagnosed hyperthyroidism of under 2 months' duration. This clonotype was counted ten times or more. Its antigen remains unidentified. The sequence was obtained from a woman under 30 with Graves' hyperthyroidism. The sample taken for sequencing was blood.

CDR3 loop: CASSDSGGRTDTQYF. CDR3 nucleotides: TGTGCCAGCAGCGATAGCGGGGGGCGCACAGATACGCAGTATTTT. V gene TRBV7-3 combines with J gene TRBJ2-3; 10 bases agree with TRBD2. CDR1 is SGHTA and CDR2 is FQGTGA in the germline V gene. V trimming: 5 bases; J trimming: 1 base; junction bases outside the gene matches: 3. This CDR3 region has 15 residues.